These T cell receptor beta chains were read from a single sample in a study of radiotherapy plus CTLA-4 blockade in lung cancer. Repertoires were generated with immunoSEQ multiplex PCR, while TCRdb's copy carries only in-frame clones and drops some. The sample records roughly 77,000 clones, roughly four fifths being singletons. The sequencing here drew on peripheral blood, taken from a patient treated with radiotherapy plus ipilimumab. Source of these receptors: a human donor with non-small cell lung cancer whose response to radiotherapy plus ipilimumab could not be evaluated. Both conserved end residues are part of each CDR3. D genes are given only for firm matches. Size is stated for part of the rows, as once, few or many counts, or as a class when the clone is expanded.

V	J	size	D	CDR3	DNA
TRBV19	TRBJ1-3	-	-	CASTQGSSSGNTIYF	TGTGCCAGTACACAGGGATCCAGCTCTGGAAACACCATATATTTT
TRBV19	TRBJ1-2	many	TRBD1	CASSTGQVHGYTF	TGTGCCAGTAGTACGGGACAGGTCCATGGCTACACCTTC
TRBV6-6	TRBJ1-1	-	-	CASSYVGSTEAFF	TGTGCCAGCAGTTATGTGGGCTCAACTGAAGCTTTCTTT
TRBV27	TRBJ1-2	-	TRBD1	CASRSPTGEVKGYTF	TGTGCCAGCCGTTCCCCGACAGGGGAAGTAAAAGGCTACACCTTC
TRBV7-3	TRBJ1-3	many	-	CASSLTGGNSGNTIYF	TGTGCCAGCAGCTTAACGGGAGGCAACTCTGGAAACACCATATATTTT
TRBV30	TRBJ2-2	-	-	CAWRGTEPGELFF	TGTGCCTGGAGGGGGACTGAACCCGGGGAGCTGTTTTTT
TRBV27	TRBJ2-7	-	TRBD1	CASIKLGQGEMKQYF	TGTGCCAGCATAAAACTCGGACAGGGGGAAATGAAGCAGTACTTC
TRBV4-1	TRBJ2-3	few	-	CASSRGTGRTDTQYF	TGCGCCAGCAGCCGCGGGACGGGACGTACAGATACGCAGTATTTT
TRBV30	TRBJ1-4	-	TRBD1	CAWSVLDRGLGQKLFF	TGTGCCTGGAGTGTTCTGGACAGGGGGTTAGGGCAAAAACTGTTTTTT
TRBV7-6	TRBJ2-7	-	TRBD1	CASSPRDRGAYEQYF	TGTGCCAGCAGCCCCAGGGACAGGGGGGCGTACGAGCAGTACTTC
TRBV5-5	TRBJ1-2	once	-	CASSLAPREHYGYTF	TGTGCCAGCAGCTTGGCCCCCAGGGAACACTATGGCTACACCTTC
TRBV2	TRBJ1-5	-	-	CASRAGGNQPQHF	TGTGCCAGCAGAGCAGGGGGCAATCAGCCCCAGCATTTT
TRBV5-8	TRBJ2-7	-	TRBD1	CASSSIFRRTGNEQYF	TGTGCCAGCAGCTCCATATTCAGGAGGACAGGGAACGAGCAGTACTTC